This T cell receptor (beta chain) was recorded in a study of T-cell memory formation after mild COVID-19. Study conclusions and caveats: CD4+ contracting clones lay mainly in CM and EM, CD8+ ones in EMRA.

In its sample, this clonotype was seen a few times. What it recognizes is unknown. Using constant-segment primers, 5'RACE produced TCR alpha and TCR beta cDNA libraries carrying sample barcodes and UMIs. TCRdb fed the 5' RACE reads into MiXCR, producing one record per CDR3 protein. The sample lists about 170,000 distinct CDR3 sequences; roughly 13% were seen once. CDR1 is MDHEN, CDR2 SYDVKM, per germline. The CDR3 extends over 13 amino acids. J gave up 5 bases and V 7 bases, and 5 bases lay outside the gene matches. This TCR was recovered from a man aged 18 to 35 who had mild COVID-19 (a few samples of this study predate the infection). Cell type and time point are not known. The rearrangement uses TRBV28 and TRBJ1-5, with 7 bases that match TRBD1. Material: PBMCs or a T cell subset sorted from them (not recorded which). The CDR3 bases are TGTGCCAGCACCCCAGGGGGGGATCAGCCCCAGCATTTT. It specifies CASTPGGDQPQHF.